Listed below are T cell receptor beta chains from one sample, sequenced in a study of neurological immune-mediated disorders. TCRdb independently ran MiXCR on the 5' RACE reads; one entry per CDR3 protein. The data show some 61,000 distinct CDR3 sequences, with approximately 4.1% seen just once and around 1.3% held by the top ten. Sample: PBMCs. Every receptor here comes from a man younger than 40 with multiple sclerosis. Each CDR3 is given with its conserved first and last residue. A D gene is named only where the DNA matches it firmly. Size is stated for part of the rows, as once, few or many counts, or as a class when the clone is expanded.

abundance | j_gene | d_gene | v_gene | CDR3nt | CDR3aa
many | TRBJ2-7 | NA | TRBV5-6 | TGTGCCAGCAGCCTGATGGGGGCCCCCTTACTTCCGTACTTC | CASSLMGAPLLPYF
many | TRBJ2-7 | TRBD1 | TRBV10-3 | TGTGCCATCAGTGCGGGACAGGGGGCCGAGCAGTACTTC | CAISAGQGAEQYF
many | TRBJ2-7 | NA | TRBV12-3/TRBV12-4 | TGTGCCAGCAGTTTAGGGGGGTTTGGCGAGCAGTACTTC | CASSLGGFGEQYF
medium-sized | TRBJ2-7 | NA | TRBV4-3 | TGCGCCAGCAGCCAAGTTTCCGGCAGCTCCTACGAGCAGTACTTC | CASSQVSGSSYEQYF
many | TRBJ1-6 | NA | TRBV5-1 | TGCGCCAGCAGCCCCGAGGGGGGTTCACCCCTCCACTTT | CASSPEGGSPLHF
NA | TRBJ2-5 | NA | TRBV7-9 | TGTGCCAGCAGCGCCCTCTTCACGGCCGAGACCCAGTACTTC | CASSALFTAETQYF
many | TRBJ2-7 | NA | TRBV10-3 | TGTGCCAGCATGAGTATAGTCAAAGCCGAGCAGTACTTC | CASMSIVKAEQYF
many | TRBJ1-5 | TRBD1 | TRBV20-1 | TGCAGTGCTAGAATGGGACAGGGGGCGGGTCAGCCCCAGAATTTT | CSARMGQGAGQPQNF
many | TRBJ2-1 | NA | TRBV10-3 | TGTGCCATCAGACCAGGCCCGGATGAGCAGTTCTTC | CAIRPGPDEQFF
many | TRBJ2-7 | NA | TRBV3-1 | TGTGCCAGCAGCCATACGGGGACGGGCGAGCAGTACTTC | CASSHTGTGEQYF
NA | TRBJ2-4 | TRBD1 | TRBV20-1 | TGCAGTGCTAGAGCTCCGGGAAAGGGGGCAAAAATTCAGTACTTC | CSARAPGKGAKIQYF
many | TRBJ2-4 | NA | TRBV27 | TGTGCCAGCAGTTTTTCCGCCCTAGCCAAAAACATTCAGTACTTC | CASSFSALAKNIQYF